This TCR beta chain appears in the sequencing data of a study of tumor-infiltrating lymphocytes in primary liver carcinoma. Findings of the study overall: Since the samples were bulk and unsorted, the CD4+ and CD8+ repertoires were not compared.

On this clonotype: Antigen specificity is unknown.

Germline DNA was extracted alongside blood RNA, which was obtained from unsorted whole blood. No patient had received treatment, and all had chronic HBV infection. TCR beta cDNA was made from 450 to 500 ng total RNA with a constant-region primer. ARM-PCR, slightly modified, supplied the TCR beta libraries through three nested multiplex PCR rounds. TRBV1-TRBV30 forward primers and a C-beta reverse primer were used in the first two PCR rounds, which each ran for around 11 cycles. Each CDR3 protein is one row after TCRdb ran MiXCR on the multiplex PCR reads. Of about 320,000 distinct CDR3 sequences listed, over 55% are singletons. Germline V gives CDR1 SGHNT, CDR2 YENEEA. This CDR3 contains 13 residues.

The sequence was collected from a man aged 40-55 years with primary liver carcinoma and hepatitis B virus infection. Sample: peripheral blood. V is TRBV11-3 and J is TRBJ1-1; D perhaps matches TRBD1 (5 bases). CDR3 protein: CASGRGWNTEAFF. The CDR3 DNA reads TGTGCTAGCGGACGGGGCTGGAACACTGAAGCTTTCTTT.